Given below is one TCR beta chain in context. Through a sample-barcoded 5' primer and a J-beta primer mix, a second PCR was run for 7 to 11 cycles. Each cDNA molecule, via a template-switch adaptor with 12 random nucleotides, was tagged. In TCRdb, the 5' RACE reads were re-called with MiXCR into one record per CDR3 protein. The data contain 600,000 to 650,000 distinct CDR3 sequences, about 53% of them seen just once; the ten biggest clones take up 30% to 40%. The entry originates in a study of blood T cells in healthy people across ages. As for the study in general: Capture by template switching was about one barcoded beta molecule per two T cells.

Sequenced sample: blood. This TCR derives from a man between 60 and 70 years old in good health.

This CDR3 is CASVQSGGAGNEQFF. CDR3 DNA: TGTGCCAGCGTCCAAAGCGGGGGGGCGGGCAATGAGCAGTTCTTC. J is TRBJ2-1 and V is TRBV6-5; 10 bases are shared with TRBD2. Losses at the gene ends were 8 bases for V and 6 bases for J; bases not matched to a gene: 10. The germline V gene encodes CDR1 MNHEY and CDR2 SVGAGI. This CDR3 comprises 15 residues.